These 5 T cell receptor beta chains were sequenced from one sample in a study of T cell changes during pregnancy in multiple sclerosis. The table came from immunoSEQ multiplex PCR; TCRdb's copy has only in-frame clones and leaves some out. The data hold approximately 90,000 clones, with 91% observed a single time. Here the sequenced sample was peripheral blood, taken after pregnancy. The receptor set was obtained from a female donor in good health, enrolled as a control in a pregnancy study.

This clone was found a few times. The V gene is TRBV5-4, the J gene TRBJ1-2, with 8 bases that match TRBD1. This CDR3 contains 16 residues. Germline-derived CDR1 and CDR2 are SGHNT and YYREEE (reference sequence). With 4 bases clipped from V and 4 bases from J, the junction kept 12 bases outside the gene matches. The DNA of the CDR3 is TGTGCCAGCAGCCCTGTCCCGGGACAGGCGTCCTATGGCTACACCTTC. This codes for CASSPVPGQASYGYTF.

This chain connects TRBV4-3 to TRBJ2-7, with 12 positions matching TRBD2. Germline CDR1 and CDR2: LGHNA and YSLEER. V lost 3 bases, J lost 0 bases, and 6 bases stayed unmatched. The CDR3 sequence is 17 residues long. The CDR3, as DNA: TGCGCCAGCAGCCAGCATACTAGCGGGGGGTACTCCTACGAGCAGTACTTC. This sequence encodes CASSQHTSGGYSYEQYF.

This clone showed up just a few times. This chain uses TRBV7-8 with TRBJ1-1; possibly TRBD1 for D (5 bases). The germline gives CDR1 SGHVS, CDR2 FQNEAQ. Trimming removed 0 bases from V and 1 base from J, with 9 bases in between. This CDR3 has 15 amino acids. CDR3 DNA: TGTGCCAGCAGCTTAGCGATCGGGGGGAACACTGAAGCTTTCTTT. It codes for CASSLAIGGNTEAFF.

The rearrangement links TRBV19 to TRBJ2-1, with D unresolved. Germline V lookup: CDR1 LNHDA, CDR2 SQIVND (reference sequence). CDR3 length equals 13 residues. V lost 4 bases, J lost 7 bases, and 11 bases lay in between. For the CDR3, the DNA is TGTGCCAGTAGTAGGAATATAGCAAATGAGCAGTTCTTC. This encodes CASSRNIANEQFF.

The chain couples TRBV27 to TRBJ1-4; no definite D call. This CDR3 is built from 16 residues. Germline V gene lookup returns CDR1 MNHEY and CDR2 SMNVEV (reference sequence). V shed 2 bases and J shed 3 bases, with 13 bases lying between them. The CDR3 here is CASSLKRGIPNEKLFF. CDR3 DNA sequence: TGTGCCAGCAGTTTAAAAAGAGGGATCCCTAATGAAAAACTGTTTTTT.